A single sample is the source of the 11 T cell receptor beta chains below, sequenced in a study of naive and memory T cell subsets. The beta constant-region primer was an equimolar mix of two oligonucleotides covering TRBC1 and TRBC2. Ligated cDNA was amplified by four rounds of PCR with nested alpha and beta constant-region primers and SP2. Via MiXCR, TCRdb re-called the UMI-ligation and nested PCR reads, giving one row per CDR3 protein. The repertoire has around 140,000 distinct CDR3 sequences, under 25% of them found once; the top ten carry about 0.11%. The study, taken as a whole, reports: Possibly reflecting memory cells re-expressing CD45RA, a few larger clonotypes occurred in naive repertoires, especially CD8.

Their target antigens are unknown. Specimen: naive CD4+ T cells from blood. All receptors come from a human donor in good health.

The gene calls are TRBV18 and TRBJ2-1; the match to TRBD2 covers 7 bases. Germline V gives CDR1 KGHSH, CDR2 LQKENI. Losses at the gene ends were 0 bases for V and 6 bases for J; bases not matched to a gene: 8. The CDR3 length is 16 residues. The CDR3 nucleotides read TGTGCCAGCTCACCACCGGCGGGAGTCCTTGGCAATGAGCAGTTCTTC. Translation gives CASSPPAGVLGNEQFF.

This clonotype was seen a few times. The rearrangement joins TRBV29-1 to TRBJ1-3, with D hard to call. V gave up 6 bases and J gave up 8 bases, with 14 bases separating them. Germline V gives CDR1 SQVTM, CDR2 ANQGSEA. The CDR3 extends over 12 amino acids. The CDR3 protein is CSVDEWPHTIYF. Written as DNA, the CDR3 is TGCAGCGTCGATGAGTGGCCGCACACCATATATTTT. Full variable domain (remainder filled in from reference TRBV29-1 and TRBJ1-3): SAVISQKPSRDICQRGTSLTIQCQVDSQVTMMFWYRQQPGQSLTLIATANQGSEATYESGFVIDKFPISRPNLTFSTLTVSNMSPEDSSIYLCSVDEWPHTIYFGEGSWLTVV.

V is TRBV20-1 and J is TRBJ2-7; D is perhaps TRBD2 (5 bases). This CDR3 is built from 15 residues. The V gene lost 2 bases and the J gene lost 5 bases, with 19 bases spanning the gap. Germline assignment: CDR1 DFQATT and CDR2 SNEGSKA (reference sequence). CDR3 in amino acids: CSARNLAGNLDEQYF. The CDR3 DNA sequence: TGCAGTGCTAGAAACCTAGCTGGGAATCTGGACGAGCAGTACTTC.

Comments on this clonotype: A much larger clone lies a single base off, so this may be a read error. This chain connects TRBV29-1 to TRBJ2-7; D is perhaps TRBD1 (5 bases). V dropped 2 bases and J dropped 5 bases, with 16 bases sitting between them. Germline loops: CDR1 SQVTM, CDR2 ANQGSEA. This CDR3 comprises 14 residues. The CDR3 nucleotides read TGCAGCGTTGAATGGTCCAGGGCCCCCCACGAGCAGTACTTC. Amino acids: CSVEWSRAPHEQYF.

This clonotype has only a few counts. This chain connects TRBV20-1 to TRBJ2-3; D not resolved. The CDR3 is 14 amino acids. The germline V and J ends were trimmed by 0 bases and 4 bases, with 11 bases remaining between them. Germline CDR1 reads DFQATT; CDR2 reads SNEGSKA (reference sequence). CDR3 nucleotide sequence: TGCAGTGCTAGAGATTTGGGGTACGCAGATACGCAGTATTTT. Encoded protein: CSARDLGYADTQYF.

The chain uses TRBV30 and TRBJ1-5, with 8 bases lining up with TRBD1. Trimming at V came to 5 bases and at J to 4 bases, leaving 4 bases not matched to a gene. The germline V gene has CDR1 GTSNPN and CDR2 SVGIG (reference sequence). CDR3 length equals 13 residues. CDR3 amino acids: CAWGRQGNQPQHF. CDR3 DNA: TGTGCCTGGGGCAGACAGGGGAATCAGCCCCAGCATTTT.

The gene calls are TRBV19 and TRBJ2-6; D is possibly TRBD2 (5 bases). The CDR3 runs 17 residues. Trimming stripped 6 bases from V and 0 bases from J, with 15 bases between. CDR1 is LNHDA, CDR2 SQIVND, per germline (reference sequence). The CDR3 sequence is CASSRGRSLSGANVLTF. Written as DNA, the CDR3 is TGTGCCAGTAGCCGAGGGCGCAGCCTCTCTGGGGCCAACGTCCTGACTTTC.

The chain links TRBV2 to TRBJ2-7, with TRBD1 as a possible D gene (6 bases). Germline CDR1 SNHLY, CDR2 FYNNEI. V shed 9 bases and J shed 2 bases, with 14 bases lying between them. This CDR3 comprises 13 residues. CDR3 sequence: CASRTAPTYEQYF. The CDR3 DNA is TGTGCCAGTCGGACAGCTCCTACCTACGAGCAGTACTTC.

This chain links TRBV29-1 with TRBJ2-3, with D possibly being TRBD2 (7 bases). CDR3 size: 14 residues. Germline V lookup: CDR1 SQVTM, CDR2 ANQGSEA. V lost 5 bases, J lost 3 bases, and 15 bases lay in between. Written as DNA, the CDR3 is TGCAGCGTTCGGGGGGACAAATGGACAGATACGCAGTATTTT. Translating it yields CSVRGDKWTDTQYF.

This clonotype was seen ten or more times. The chain has TRBV28 and TRBJ2-3; TRBD2 matches at 9 bases. CDR1 and CDR2 (germline): MDHEN, SYDVKM. Losses at the gene ends were 2 bases for V and 4 bases for J; bases not matched to a gene: 10. This CDR3 has 17 amino acids. The CDR3 DNA reads as TGTGCCAGCAGTTTACTGCGCATAGCGGGAGAGGCAGATACGCAGTATTTT. Translated, it gives CASSLLRIAGEADTQYF.

There are many counts of this clonotype. J is TRBJ2-7 and V is TRBV7-9, with 10 bases lining up with TRBD2. Trimming took 1 base from V and 6 from J; bases not matched to a gene: 6. The CDR3 runs to 15 residues. Germline V CDR1 and CDR2: SEHNR, FQNEAQ (reference sequence). The CDR3 reads CASSLVSSGSGEQYF. Here the CDR3 DNA reads TGTGCCAGCAGCTTAGTTTCTAGCGGGAGTGGCGAGCAGTACTTC.